This paragraph covers one T cell receptor (beta chain) sequence. As yet, its antigen is unknown. The donors were members of the roughly 120-subject validation cohort (separate from the approximately 730-subject first cohort). V lost 3 bases and J lost 6, with 13 bases in between. The CDR3 has 14 amino acids. Germline V lookup: CDR1 MNHEY, CDR2 SMNVEV (reference sequence). These data originate in a study of cytomegalovirus exposure and HLA in healthy donors. Looking at the study overall: The 90 to 150 validation repertoires were produced on the same platform as the 670 or so repertoires of the first cohort. This was reported in a later analysis. Overall study results and limits: A list of approximately 160 TCR beta chains associated with cytomegalovirus was given. The classifier reportedly diagnosed cytomegalovirus status with high sensitivity and specificity.

The method was immunoSEQ multiplex PCR; TCRdb's version includes in-frame clones alone and lacks a portion of them. The sample gives roughly 230,000 clones, 90% of which show up once; roughly 3% is in the top ten. The clonotype comes from a young woman in good health and CMV-seronegative. Input material: PBMCs. This chain joins TRBV27 and TRBJ2-3, with D hard to call. The CDR3 loop is CASSLGLESDTQYF. For the CDR3, the DNA is TGTGCCAGCAGTTTGGGTCTAGAGAGCGATACGCAGTATTTT.